The 11 T cell receptor beta chains reported below all come from one sample, sequenced in a study of PD-L1 blockade in urothelial cancer. The protocol was immunoSEQ multiplex PCR, while the TCRdb copy is restricted to in-frame clones and leaves out a portion. The sample lists approximately 39,000 clones, around 88% occurring once. Sequenced material: PBMCs, taken around atezolizumab (anti-PD-L1) treatment. The receptors shown here come from a man aged 55-75 years with urothelial cancer.

This rearrangement joins TRBV4-2 to TRBJ2-7; a possible D gene is TRBD1 (7 bases). This CDR3 has 15 residues. Germline loops: CDR1 LGHNA, CDR2 YNFKEQ. The V gene lost 4 bases and the J gene lost 5 bases, with 18 bases spanning the gap. Written as DNA, the CDR3 is TGTGCCAGCAGCCCTCAGGGGGGAACTCTTCACGAGCAGTACTTC. It yields the protein CASSPQGGTLHEQYF.

The chain uses TRBV6-1 and TRBJ2-5, with D tentatively TRBD1 (5 bases). V lost 4 bases and J lost 2, with 8 bases in between. The CDR3 is 13 residues long. The V gene's germline CDR1 is MNHNS and CDR2 SASEGT. The CDR3, as DNA: TGTGCCAGCAGTGGACAGATTCAAGAGACCCAGTACTTC. This encodes CASSGQIQETQYF.

CDR3 coding DNA: TGTGCCAGCAGCTTAATCGCGACTAGCTCCTACGAGCAGTACTTC. Its protein product is CASSLIATSSYEQYF. The rearrangement joins TRBV11-3 to TRBJ2-7, with D perhaps matching TRBD2 (6 bases). V shed 2 bases and J shed 0 bases, with 11 bases lying between them. Germline V gene sequence: CDR1 SGHNT, CDR2 YENEEA. The CDR3 spans 15 residues. The entire variable domain, with the rest obtained from reference TRBV11-3 and TRBJ2-7, is as follows: EAGVVQSPRYKIIEKKQPVAFWCNPISGHNTLYWYLQNLGQGPELLIRYENEEAVDDSQLPKDRFSAERLKGVDSTLKIQPAELGDSAVYLCASSLIATSSYEQYFGPGTRLTVT.

The chain uses TRBV28 and TRBJ1-5; D is undetermined. CDR1 is MDHEN and CDR2 is SYDVKM in the germline V gene. V lost 5 bases and J 6 bases, leaving 17 bases between the germline ends. CDR3 length: 15 amino acids. The CDR3 loop reads CASSEPFRRGQPQHF. The CDR3 DNA follows: TGTGCCAGCAGTGAACCGTTTAGGCGGGGTCAGCCCCAGCATTTT.

V is TRBV5-6 and J is TRBJ2-5; tentative D call: TRBD2 (6 bases). The CDR3 runs to 14 residues. Germline loops: CDR1 SGHDT, CDR2 YYEEEE. V dropped 4 bases and J dropped 3 bases, with 13 bases sitting between them. The CDR3 is CASSLRGGEETQYF. The DNA for the CDR3 is TGTGCCAGCAGCCTACGTGGCGGGGAAGAGACCCAGTACTTC.

The rearrangement uses TRBV19 and TRBJ2-1; 10 bases line up with TRBD1. This CDR3 has 17 residues. J gave up 3 bases and V 4 bases, and 9 bases lay outside the gene matches. CDR1 and CDR2 (germline): LNHDA, SQIVND (reference sequence). CDR3 protein: CASSTVPGQGHYNEQFF. The CDR3 nucleotides are TGTGCCAGTAGTACCGTTCCGGGACAGGGGCACTACAATGAGCAGTTCTTC.

The chain uses TRBV7-8 and TRBJ2-3; tentative D call: TRBD2 (6 bases). Germline V gives CDR1 SGHVS, CDR2 FQNEAQ. The CDR3 runs 13 residues. V was shortened by 4 bases and J by 6 bases, with 11 bases between the two germline ends. The CDR3 here is CASSSGARDTQYF. CDR3 sequence (DNA): TGTGCCAGCAGCTCGGGAGCGAGGGATACGCAGTATTTT.

This clone is a singleton in its sample. The V gene is TRBV5-1, the J gene TRBJ2-7; D might be TRBD1 (6 bases). This CDR3 is built from 15 residues. V was clipped by 0 bases and J by 2 bases, with 12 bases between them. Germline CDR1 is SGHRS and CDR2 is YFSETQ. CDR3 sequence: CASSLAGEVTYEQYF. The CDR3 bases are TGCGCCAGCAGCTTGGCAGGGGAAGTAACCTACGAGCAGTACTTC.

This chain connects TRBV7-8 to TRBJ1-5; 8 bases match TRBD1. This CDR3 spans 17 amino acids. The trim removed 1 base at V and 3 bases at J, leaving 8 bases unmatched. Germline-derived CDR1 and CDR2 are SGHVS and FQNEAQ. This CDR3 reads CASSLGGGRGLNQPQHF. CDR3 DNA sequence: TGTGCCAGCAGCTTAGGGGGGGGCAGGGGGCTCAATCAGCCCCAGCATTTT.

V usage is TRBV9 and J usage is TRBJ1-3; D is undetermined. V was cut by 3 bases and J by 0 bases, with 10 bases left in between. This CDR3 comprises 15 residues. Germline V gives CDR1 SGDLS, CDR2 YYNGEE. The CDR3 region is CASSGGESSGNTIYF. CDR3 sequence (DNA): TGTGCCAGCAGCGGCGGGGAGAGCTCTGGAAACACCATATATTTT.

The rearrangement links TRBV5-5 to TRBJ1-5; no clear D gene. Germline loops: CDR1 SGHKS, CDR2 YYEKEE (reference sequence). V lost 3 bases, J lost 0 bases, and 13 bases lay in between. This CDR3 has 16 residues. CDR3 region: CASSSAESYSNQPQHF. The DNA of the CDR3 is TGTGCCAGCAGCTCCGCCGAGAGTTATAGCAATCAGCCCCAGCATTTT. The entire variable domain, with the rest obtained from reference TRBV5-5 and TRBJ1-5, is as follows: DAGVTQSPTHLIKTRGQQVTLRCSPISGHKSVSWYQQVLGQGPQFIFQYYEKEERGRGNFPDRFSARQFPNYSSELNVNALLLGDSALYLCASSSAESYSNQPQHFGDGTRLSIL.